This paragraph covers one TCR beta chain sequence. This CDR3 spans 13 amino acids. Germline CDR1 and CDR2: MDHEN and SYDVKM. The V end was cut by 7 bases, the J end by 7 bases, with 13 bases between. This record comes from a study of blood T cell repertoires in COVID-19. Study at large: There were acute and convalescent COVID-19 samples, and they came from the United States, Italy and Spain.

Profiling relied on immunoSEQ multiplex PCR, and the TCRdb table lists in-frame clones only, not all of them. The sample contains 350,000 to 550,000 clones, about 89% of which appear only once. The receptor was derived from a woman in her 30s with acute or convalescent COVID-19. The chain links TRBV28 to TRBJ1-4; possible D gene TRBD1, 5 bases. The sequencing sample was made of peripheral blood. The CDR3 bases are TGTGCCAGCAAGAAGGGCGGGGGTGAAAAACTGTTTTTT. It is translated as CASKKGGGEKLFF.